Each of the 32 T cell receptor beta chains below was sequenced from the same sample in a study of blood T cell repertoires in COVID-19. Using immunoSEQ multiplex PCR, the repertoire was profiled, and TCRdb retains in-frame clones only, with some absent. The sample carries hundreds of thousands of clones, 86% recorded once. Sequencing used peripheral blood. The source of these receptors is a man older than 75 with acute or convalescent COVID-19.

V gene TRBV3-1 (or the pseudogene TRBV3-2) combines with J gene TRBJ2-3, with a weak D call TRBD1 (6 bases). The CDR3 length is 14 residues. The germline V gene has CDR1 LGHDT and CDR2 YNNKEL (reference sequence). V lost 5 bases, J lost 1 base, and 10 bases lay in between. DNA for the CDR3: TGTGCCAGCAGCGTTCGACAGGGCACAGATACGCAGTATTTT. Translated, it gives CASSVRQGTDTQYF.

The chain combines TRBV18 with TRBJ2-7; D is possibly TRBD1 (5 bases). V lost 6 bases, J lost 4 bases, and 10 bases lay in between. This CDR3 has 12 residues. Germline V CDR1 and CDR2: KGHSH, LQKENI. The CDR3 sequence: CASSVRAYEQYF. CDR3 nucleotide sequence: TGTGCCAGCTCGGTCAGGGCGTACGAGCAGTACTTC.

In its sample, this clone was seen a few times. The CDR3 DNA follows: TGTGCCAGCAGTGAGGGCAGCTACGAGCAGTACGTC. The encoded protein is CASSEGSYEQYV. This chain joins TRBV2 and TRBJ2-7; D is unclear. The V end was cut by 3 bases, the J end by 3 bases, with 6 bases between. There are 12 residues in the CDR3. The germline gives CDR1 SNHLY, CDR2 FYNNEI.

This rearrangement joins TRBV6-5 to TRBJ1-2; no clear D. CDR3 length: 14 amino acids. Germline CDR1 reads MNHEY; CDR2 reads SVGAGI. V was clipped by 4 bases and J by 0 bases, with 9 bases between them. CDR3 in DNA: TGTGCCAGCAGTTTGAGGGAAGCTAACTATGGCTACACCTTC. This encodes CASSLREANYGYTF.

This chain connects TRBV9 to TRBJ2-1; possibly TRBD2 for D (7 bases). This CDR3 region has 16 residues. V lost 4 bases, J lost 8 bases, and 22 bases lay in between. Germline V gene lookup returns CDR1 SGDLS and CDR2 YYNGEE. This CDR3 reads CASSPRGGGLYDEQFF. CDR3 bases: TGTGCCAGCAGCCCGAGAGGGGGAGGGCTGTATGATGAGCAGTTCTTC. Full variable domain (remainder filled in from reference TRBV9 and TRBJ2-1): DSGVTQTPKHLITATGQRVTLRCSPRSGDLSVYWYQQSLDQGLQFLIQYYNGEERAKGNILERFSAQQFPDLHSELNLSSLELGDSALYFCASSPRGGGLYDEQFFGPGTRLTVL.

V usage is TRBV2 and J usage is TRBJ1-4; D remains ambiguous. The CDR3 length is 15 residues. The germline V gene encodes CDR1 SNHLY and CDR2 FYNNEI. Trimming shortened V by 6 bases and J by 5 bases, and 16 bases separated the two germline ends. The DNA for the CDR3 is TGTGCCAGCAGCCCCTCCGGGATTCCGAATGAAAAACTGTTTTTT. Encoded protein: CASSPSGIPNEKLFF.

The gene calls are TRBV11-2 and TRBJ1-4; 7 bases match TRBD1. Germline loops: CDR1 SGHAT, CDR2 FQNNGV. The ends lost 1 base at V and 7 bases at J; junction bases unmatched: 6. CDR3 length: 15 residues. The CDR3 region is CASSLGSQGGEKLFF. Written as DNA, the CDR3 is TGTGCCAGCAGCTTAGGATCTCAGGGGGGTGAAAAACTGTTTTTT.

V usage is TRBV19 and J usage is TRBJ2-3, with D tentatively TRBD2 (6 bases). The germline CDR1 and CDR2 sequences are LNHDA and SQIVND (reference sequence). The CDR3 sequence is 16 residues long. V gave up 3 bases and J gave up 0 bases, with 13 bases separating them. The CDR3 protein is CASSIRSRGSTDTQYF. The CDR3 nucleotides read TGTGCCAGTAGTATCCGCTCTCGGGGGAGCACAGATACGCAGTATTTT.

The chain joins TRBV7-3 to TRBJ2-1, with 7 positions matching TRBD2. Trimming removed 2 bases from V and 2 bases from J; junction bases left unmatched: 3. This CDR3 spans 15 amino acids. Looked up from germline, CDR1 is SGHTA and CDR2 is FQGTGA. The CDR3 bases are TGTGCCAGCAGCTTATTAGCGGGCGCCTACAATGAGCAGTTCTTC. As protein: CASSLLAGAYNEQFF.

The chain combines TRBV19 with TRBJ1-2; weak D call: TRBD1 (6 bases). V lost 4 bases and J lost 4, with 10 bases in between. The CDR3 is 13 residues long. The V gene's germline CDR1 is LNHDA and CDR2 SQIVND (reference sequence). The DNA of the CDR3 is TGTGCCAGTAGTAACACAGGGCCCTATGGCTACACCTTC. Its protein is CASSNTGPYGYTF. Full variable domain (remainder filled in from reference TRBV19 and TRBJ1-2): DGGITQSPKYLFRKEGQNVTLSCEQNLNHDAMYWYRQDPGQGLRLIYYSQIVNDFQKGDIAEGYSVSREKKESFPLTVTSAQKNPTAFYLCASSNTGPYGYTFGSGTRLTVV.

The chain uses TRBV7-2 and TRBJ1-2; no reliable D call. Trimming shortened V by 6 bases and J by 4 bases, and 15 bases separated the two germline ends. The CDR3 is 14 residues long. CDR1 is SGHTA, CDR2 FQGNSA, per germline. This chain's CDR3 is CASRQKEGGYGYTF. The CDR3 nucleotides read TGTGCCAGCAGACAAAAGGAGGGAGGCTATGGCTACACCTTC.

This clone came up once. This chain joins TRBV18 and TRBJ1-1; 9 positions agree with TRBD1. From germline, CDR1 is KGHSH and CDR2 LQKENI. There are 15 residues in the CDR3. The trim removed 4 bases at V and 1 base at J, leaving 4 bases unmatched. The CDR3, as DNA: TGTGCCAGCTCACACCAGACAGGGGGGAACACTGAAGCTTTCTTT. This codes for CASSHQTGGNTEAFF.

This clone came up once. The rearrangement joins TRBV6-5 to TRBJ2-3, with D unclear. V lost 3 bases to trimming and J lost 4 bases, with 8 bases between them. CDR3 length equals 13 residues. CDR1 is MNHEY, CDR2 SVGAGI, per germline. The CDR3 sequence: CASSYIIADTQYF. In nucleotides, the CDR3 is TGTGCCAGCAGTTATATTATAGCAGATACGCAGTATTTT.

The rearrangement uses TRBV2 and TRBJ2-7, with TRBD2 matching over 9 bases. The trim removed 4 bases at V and 2 bases at J, leaving 6 bases unmatched. The CDR3 length is 15 residues. Per germline, CDR1 SNHLY and CDR2 FYNNEI. The CDR3 spells CASSGRTSATYEQYF. CDR3 DNA: TGTGCCAGCAGTGGTAGGACTAGCGCCACCTACGAGCAGTACTTC.

The CDR3 loop is CASSMGQGPSYEQYF. CDR3 DNA: TGTGCCAGCTCAATGGGACAGGGGCCCTCCTACGAGCAGTACTTC. The chain combines TRBV18 with TRBJ2-7, with 10 bases lining up with TRBD1. Per the germline V gene, CDR1 is KGHSH and CDR2 is LQKENI. CDR3 length: 15 amino acids. Trimming removed 5 bases from V and 0 bases from J; junction bases left unmatched: 4.

The chain uses TRBV9 and TRBJ1-4, with D maybe TRBD1 (6 bases). CDR1 and CDR2 from the germline V gene are SGDLS and YYNGEE. Trimming stripped 2 bases from V and 12 bases from J, with 20 bases between. This CDR3 is built from 15 residues. The CDR3 loop reads CASSVGGGPSGQLFF. CDR3 sequence (DNA): TGTGCCAGCAGCGTGGGCGGGGGGCCCTCCGGGCAACTGTTTTTT.

The chain couples TRBV5-1 to TRBJ2-1; no clear D. Germline loops: CDR1 SGHRS, CDR2 YFSETQ. Between the trimmed V and J ends, which lost 0 bases and 5 bases, there was a span of 15 bases. CDR3 length equals 16 residues. In DNA, the CDR3 is TGCGCCAGCAGCTTGGCCCGCCGCAACCAGGACAATGAGCAGTTCTTC. It yields the protein CASSLARRNQDNEQFF.

The chain employs TRBV7-2 and TRBJ1-5, with D possibly being TRBD1 (6 bases). In germline, CDR1 is SGHTA, CDR2 FQGNSA. This CDR3 is built from 16 residues. The V end lost 4 bases, the J end lost 1 base, and 14 bases lay between the germline ends. The CDR3 protein is CASSWGYRESNQPQHF. CDR3 coding DNA: TGTGCCAGCAGCTGGGGCTACAGGGAGAGCAATCAGCCCCAGCATTTT.

The V and J genes are TRBV24-1 and TRBJ2-5, with 7 bases matching TRBD1. The CDR3 runs to 16 residues. V was clipped by 4 bases and J by 5 bases; unmatched bases: 12. CDR1 and CDR2 (germline): KGHDR, SFDVKD. For the CDR3, the DNA is TGTGCCACCAGTGACGTTACAGGGGTTAGAGCGGAGACCCAGTACTTC. Translated, it gives CATSDVTGVRAETQYF.

The rearrangement links TRBV18 to TRBJ1-3; tentative D call: TRBD1 (6 bases). V gave up 3 bases and J gave up 0 bases, with 21 bases separating them. This CDR3 is 19 amino acids long. Germline-derived CDR1 and CDR2 are KGHSH and LQKENI. Here the CDR3 reads CASSPLEGAGARSGNTIYF. The CDR3 DNA reads TGTGCCAGCTCACCCCTCGAAGGAGCAGGGGCCCGCTCTGGAAACACCATATATTTT.

V and J are TRBV7-9 and TRBJ2-3; D perhaps matches TRBD2 (6 bases). The CDR3 has 12 amino acids. Trimming pared 10 bases from V and 2 bases from J, leaving 10 bases between. In germline, CDR1 is SEHNR, CDR2 FQNEAQ (reference sequence). CDR3 DNA: TGTGCCACCGGACTAAACACAGATACGCAGTATTTT. Translated: CATGLNTDTQYF.

V is TRBV4-2 and J is TRBJ2-1; no reliable D call. Trimming cost V 1 base and J 11 bases, with 12 bases left between them. Germline V gives CDR1 LGHNA, CDR2 YNFKEQ. This CDR3 is 13 amino acids long. CDR3 in DNA: TGTGCCAGCAGCCAAGGCCCGGAGCCTAAGCAGTTCTTC. As protein: CASSQGPEPKQFF.

CDR3 DNA: TGTGCCAGCAGTTACCGGGGAGGTACCTACGAGCAGTACTTC. Its translation is CASSYRGGTYEQYF. J is TRBJ2-7 and V is TRBV6-5, with D possibly TRBD2 on 6 matching bases. Trimming stripped 2 bases from V and 2 bases from J, with 10 bases between. CDR3 size: 14 residues. From germline, CDR1 is MNHEY and CDR2 SVGAGI.

V and J are TRBV2 and TRBJ1-1; the D gene is possibly TRBD1 (6 bases). The V and J ends lost 4 bases and 10 bases respectively, with 13 bases between them. The CDR3 loop spans 12 amino acids. Germline V gene data show CDR1 as SNHLY and CDR2 as FYNNEI. As DNA, the CDR3 is TGTGCCAGCAGTGGTGCAGGGGCTGGAGCTTTCTTT. This gives the protein CASSGAGAGAFF.

V is TRBV7-2 and J is TRBJ2-7; TRBD2 matches 11 bases. The CDR3 totals 14 residues. Trimming removed 5 bases from V and 5 bases from J; junction bases left unmatched: 5. Per germline, CDR1 SGHTA and CDR2 FQGNSA. CDR3 sequence (DNA): TGTGCCAGCAGCGAGGCTAGCGGGAGGAACGAGCAGTACTTC. Its protein product is CASSEASGRNEQYF.

The chain employs TRBV5-1 and TRBJ2-1, with unresolved D. Germline V gene data show CDR1 as SGHRS and CDR2 as YFSETQ. V was cut by 7 bases and J by 3 bases, with 8 bases left in between. The CDR3 loop spans 12 amino acids. The CDR3 nucleotides read TGCGCCAGCTACACAAACTACAATGAGCAGTTCTTC. It yields the protein CASYTNYNEQFF. The full variable domain, rest sourced from reference TRBV5-1 and TRBJ2-1, is KAGVTQTPRYLIKTRGQQVTLSCSPISGHRSVSWYQQTPGQGLQFLFEYFSETQRNKGNFPGRFSGRQFSNSRSEMNVSTLELGDSALYLCASYTNYNEQFFGPGTRLTVL.

The chain is built from TRBV18 and TRBJ1-6; TRBD1 aligns across 11 bases. The germline V gene has CDR1 KGHSH and CDR2 LQKENI. CDR3 length equals 16 residues. The V and J ends lost 3 bases and 7 bases, in that order; junction bases with no gene match: 5. As DNA, the CDR3 is TGTGCCAGCTCACCGGCCGGGACAGGGGGGAATTCACCCCTCCACTTT. Its protein is CASSPAGTGGNSPLHF.

The CDR3 DNA is TGTGCCAGTAGCCGGACAGCCCGACCTATTGAAGCTTTCTTT. Translation: CASSRTARPIEAFF. V is TRBV19 and J is TRBJ1-1; D possibly corresponds to TRBD1 (6 bases). Germline CDR1 and CDR2: LNHDA and SQIVND (reference sequence). This CDR3 is 14 amino acids long. Trimming took 6 bases from V and 7 from J, leaving 18 bases between them.

V is TRBV29-1 and J is TRBJ1-2; no firm D call. The CDR3 contains 13 residues. Germline lookup yields CDR1 SQVTM and CDR2 ANQGSEA. V lost 2 bases to trimming and J lost 8 bases, with 15 bases between them. The CDR3 DNA reads as TGCAGCGTTGAAAGAACGGGGTATTTCGGCTACACCTTC. It translates to CSVERTGYFGYTF.

As DNA, the CDR3 is TGTGCCAGCTCACCCACCCAAGGGGGCCTTCAGCCCCAGCATTTT. Its translation: CASSPTQGGLQPQHF. This rearrangement joins TRBV18 to TRBJ1-5, with 7 bases fitting TRBD1. CDR1 is KGHSH and CDR2 is LQKENI in the germline V gene. The J segment lost 6 bases and the V segment lost 3 bases, leaving 8 bases of the junction unmatched. The CDR3 runs to 15 residues.

A single count supports this clone. The CDR3 here is CASKGTSGIYTDTQYF. Written as DNA, the CDR3 is TGCGCCAGCAAGGGTACTAGCGGGATATACACAGATACGCAGTATTTT. The chain links TRBV5-1 to TRBJ2-3; the match to TRBD2 covers 10 bases. This CDR3 contains 16 residues. Trimming cost V 6 bases and J 2 bases; bases outside gene matches: 9. Germline assignment: CDR1 SGHRS and CDR2 YFSETQ.

This sequence joins TRBV15 and TRBJ1-6; D unclear. Between the trimmed V and J ends, which lost 0 bases and 5 bases, there was a span of 5 bases. Germline V gives CDR1 LNHNV, CDR2 YYDKDF (reference sequence). The CDR3 is 14 amino acids. The CDR3 region has the DNA TGTGCCACCAGCAGAGATCAGGATAATTCACCCCTCCACTTT. As protein: CATSRDQDNSPLHF.